These 14 T cell receptor beta chains were all obtained from the same sample, sequenced in a study of human T cells and chemical hapten exposure. TCRdb analysed the RACE reads with MiXCR anew, one entry per CDR3 protein. The sample has around 150,000 distinct CDR3 sequences, around 15% seen once. Time point in this sample: patch test 1, 2 weeks after DPC sensitization. Sample treatment: therapeutic diphenylcyclopropenone sensitization with weekly scalp DPC. The sample was whole blood, taken in connection with sensitization to the hapten diphenylcyclopropenone (DPC). The receptors come from a woman in her 30s with alopecia areata. Some clones in this sample may be carry-over from other donors' samples.

A few counts support this clonotype. V is TRBV5-5 and J is TRBJ2-2; 8 bases agree with TRBD1. Germline CDR1 reads SGHKS; CDR2 reads YYEKEE (reference sequence). With 1 base clipped from V and 5 bases from J, the junction kept 7 bases outside the gene matches. There are 16 residues in the CDR3. The chain's CDR3 is CASSLLRTGITGELFF. In DNA, the CDR3 is TGTGCCAGCAGCTTGTTAAGGACAGGGATAACCGGGGAGCTGTTTTTT. Combining the CDR3 with reference TRBV5-5 and TRBJ2-2 gives the whole variable domain DAGVTQSPTHLIKTRGQQVTLRCSPISGHKSVSWYQQVLGQGPQFIFQYYEKEERGRGNFPDRFSARQFPNYSSELNVNALLLGDSALYLCASSLLRTGITGELFFGEGSRLTVL.

The chain uses TRBV28 and TRBJ1-2, with TRBD1 as a possible D gene (5 bases). The ends were cut back, 5 bases at V and 0 bases at J, with 13 bases in the middle. The CDR3 has 15 residues. Germline lookup yields CDR1 MDHEN and CDR2 SYDVKM. Here the CDR3 reads CASSGGTWANYGYTF. The CDR3 coding sequence is TGTGCCAGCAGTGGGGGAACATGGGCTAACTATGGCTACACCTTC.

This chain links TRBV20-1 with TRBJ1-1; D uncertain. CDR1 is DFQATT and CDR2 is SNEGSKA in the germline V gene (reference sequence). CDR3 length equals 13 residues. V lost 6 bases and J lost 0, with 11 bases in between. CDR3 amino acids: CSAPNDMNTEAFF. CDR3 sequence (DNA): TGCAGTGCGCCGAACGATATGAACACTGAAGCTTTCTTT.

The chain carries TRBV9 and TRBJ2-7; TRBD1 matches 8 bases. Per the germline V gene, CDR1 is SGDLS and CDR2 is YYNGEE. The V gene end was trimmed by 4 bases and the J gene end by 0 bases; junction bases not matched to a gene: 6. The CDR3 length is 15 residues. CDR3 region: CASSPGTGSSYEQYF. Here the CDR3 DNA reads TGTGCCAGCAGCCCCGGGACAGGCAGCTCCTACGAGCAGTACTTC.

This clonotype turned up a few times. This chain joins TRBV4-2 and TRBJ1-2, with TRBD1 identical over 7 bases. CDR3 length: 15 residues. CDR1 is LGHNA and CDR2 is YNFKEQ in the germline V gene. The ends lost 1 base at V and 5 bases at J; junction bases unmatched: 7. CDR3 in DNA: TGTGCCAGCAGCCAAGGGACAGGTTCGGTATATGGCTACACCTTC. This translates into CASSQGTGSVYGYTF.

A few counts support this clonotype. The CDR3 here is CASSLGQFAQPQHF. The CDR3 coding sequence is TGTGCCAGCAGCTTAGGGCAGTTCGCTCAGCCCCAGCATTTT. This chain links TRBV13 with TRBJ1-5; unclear D gene. This CDR3 is 14 amino acids long. Trimming stripped 0 bases from V and 6 bases from J, with 9 bases between. From germline, CDR1 is PRHDT and CDR2 FYEKMQ (reference sequence).

This clonotype was recorded at least ten times. V and J are TRBV18 and TRBJ1-2; no reliable D call. Looked up from germline, CDR1 is KGHSH and CDR2 is LQKENI. This CDR3 contains 14 residues. V dropped 3 bases and J dropped 6 bases, with 14 bases sitting between them. CDR3 region: CASSPRRAPDGYTF. Written as DNA, the CDR3 is TGTGCCAGCTCACCCCGACGGGCCCCAGATGGCTACACCTTC. Full variable domain (missing parts from reference TRBV18 and TRBJ1-2): NAGVMQNPRHLVRRRGQEARLRCSPMKGHSHVYWYRQLPEEGLKFMVYLQKENIIDESGMPKERFSAEFPKEGPSILRIQQVVRGDSAAYFCASSPRRAPDGYTFGSGTRLTVV.

The rearrangement joins TRBV9 to TRBJ2-1; D assignment may be TRBD1 or TRBD2 (6 bases each). Germline V CDR1 and CDR2: SGDLS, YYNGEE. Trimming stripped 4 bases from V and 6 bases from J, with 20 bases between. CDR3 length: 16 residues. CDR3 loop: CASSTRGDSLGNEQFF. CDR3 bases: TGTGCCAGCAGCACAAGGGGGGACTCCTTAGGCAATGAGCAGTTCTTC.

This clonotype was seen more than once but under ten times. The chain carries TRBV29-1 and TRBJ2-7, with D maybe TRBD1 (6 bases). Per the germline V gene, CDR1 is SQVTM and CDR2 is ANQGSEA. The V and J ends lost 4 bases and 2 bases respectively, with 12 bases between them. The CDR3 loop spans 13 amino acids. In nucleotides, the CDR3 is TGCAGCGTTGTGGGACGGGACACCTACGAGCAGTACTTC. It specifies CSVVGRDTYEQYF.

This clonotype was seen ten or more times. The J gene is TRBJ1-4, the V gene TRBV11-2; the D is unclear. CDR3 length: 14 residues. Germline CDR1 and CDR2: SGHAT and FQNNGV. Trimming took off 3 bases at V and 8 bases at J, with 13 bases between the two ends. CDR3 DNA sequence: TGTGCCAGCAGCTTTCTAGGATTCGGGGAAAAACTGTTTTTT. Translating it yields CASSFLGFGEKLFF. Looking up the rest from reference TRBV11-2 and TRBJ1-4 gives the full variable domain: EAGVAQSPRYKIIEKRQSVAFWCNPISGHATLYWYQQILGQGPKLLIQFQNNGVVDDSQLPKDRFSAERLKGVDSTLKIQPAKLEDSAVYLCASSFLGFGEKLFFGSGTQLSVL.

This clonotype was seen a few times. The J gene is TRBJ2-7, the V gene TRBV7-2; TRBD1 agrees at 7 bases. The ends lost 5 bases at V and 2 bases at J; junction bases unmatched: 6. CDR1 is SGHTA, CDR2 FQGNSA, per germline. The length of the CDR3 is 14 residues. For the CDR3, the DNA is TGTGCCAGCAGCCCCTACAGGGGTCCCTACGAGCAGTACTTC. This gives the protein CASSPYRGPYEQYF.

This chain joins TRBV18 and TRBJ1-4; no definite D call. V was cut by 3 bases and J by 13 bases, with 18 bases left in between. The CDR3 runs to 14 residues. Germline V gene data show CDR1 as KGHSH and CDR2 as LQKENI. The CDR3 DNA sequence: TGTGCCAGCTCACCTCTTGAGAAGGGAAGGAGACTGTTTTTT. This gives the protein CASSPLEKGRRLFF.

The V call is TRBV29-1, the J call TRBJ2-7, with a possible D match to TRBD1 (5 bases). Per germline, CDR1 SQVTM and CDR2 ANQGSEA. The CDR3 contains 13 residues. V dropped 5 bases and J dropped 0 bases, with 11 bases sitting between them. The CDR3, as DNA: TGCAGCGTTCGTCAGGGCCTCTCCTACGAGCAGTACTTC. This sequence encodes CSVRQGLSYEQYF.

This clonotype was seen a handful of times. CDR3 DNA sequence: TGTGCCAGCAGCTTAACGGCCGGTGAGGAGCAGTACTTC. Protein sequence: CASSLTAGEEQYF. This rearrangement joins TRBV7-3 to TRBJ2-7; D unresolved. This CDR3 has 13 amino acids. Germline-derived CDR1 and CDR2 are SGHTA and FQGTGA. Trimming left V 0 bases short and J 7 bases short, with 10 bases between.